Each of the 30 T cell receptor beta chains below was sequenced from the same sample in a study of beta chain features in type 1 diabetes. For these TCRs, the target antigens are not known. All of the isolated RNA was reverse transcribed, so expressed TCRB transcripts were sequenced. TCRdb's copy holds only in-frame clones and misses some; the assay was immunoSEQ multiplex PCR. The profile covers about 160,000 clones, with roughly 9% appearing a single time and 0.7% taken by the ten largest. Notes on the study in general: Researchers report that Type 1 diabetes patients had moderately but significantly shorter TCRB CDR3s across all four CD4+ subsets.

The sequencing sample was made of central memory CD4+ T cells from blood. All receptors come from a woman in her 30s with type 1 diabetes.

This clone has more than one count but fewer than ten. The V call is TRBV11-2, the J call TRBJ2-1, with TRBD2 as a possible D gene (6 bases). In germline, CDR1 is SGHAT, CDR2 FQNNGV. The CDR3 extends over 14 amino acids. V lost 1 base, J lost 9 bases, and 13 bases lay in between. The chain's CDR3 is CASSLALAKGEQFF. The CDR3 bases are TGTGCCAGCAGCTTAGCACTAGCTAAGGGTGAGCAGTTCTTC.

The chain employs TRBV11-2 and TRBJ2-1, with D perhaps TRBD1 (6 bases). Germline-derived CDR1 and CDR2 are SGHAT and FQNNGV. Between the trimmed V and J ends, which lost 8 bases and 3 bases, there was a span of 11 bases. This CDR3 contains 13 residues. Written as DNA, the CDR3 is TGTGCCAGCGGCCGAGGGGGCTACAATGAGCAGTTCTTC. This codes for CASGRGGYNEQFF.

CDR3 DNA: TGCGCCAGCAGCCTTTCTAGCGGGATGGGGCAAGAGACCCAGTACTTC. It translates to CASSLSSGMGQETQYF. The rearrangement uses TRBV5-1 and TRBJ2-5, with TRBD2 identical over 9 bases. Unmatched junction bases numbered 9, after V lost 4 bases and J lost 2 bases. This CDR3 region has 16 residues. CDR1 is SGHRS and CDR2 is YFSETQ in the germline V gene.

The V gene is TRBV11-3, the J gene TRBJ2-1; no firm D call. This CDR3 spans 13 amino acids. Germline V gives CDR1 SGHNT, CDR2 YENEEA. V was cut by 1 base and J by 5 bases, with 6 bases left in between. CDR3 in amino acids: CASSLGHNNEQFF. CDR3 coding DNA: TGTGCCAGCAGCTTAGGACATAACAATGAGCAGTTCTTC.

This rearrangement joins TRBV7-8 to TRBJ1-2; TRBD1 aligns across 8 bases. Losses at the gene ends were 5 bases for V and 8 bases for J; bases not matched to a gene: 10. The CDR3 totals 14 residues. Germline values: CDR1 SGHVS, CDR2 FQNEAQ. CDR3 protein: CASSQTGVVGGYTF. DNA for the CDR3: TGTGCCAGCAGCCAGACAGGGGTTGTAGGAGGCTACACCTTC.

V usage is TRBV6-6 and J usage is TRBJ1-4; TRBD1 matches 9 bases. The junction had 9 bases not matched to a gene; V was cut back by 6 bases and J by 7 bases. Germline V CDR1 and CDR2: MNHNY, SVGAGI (reference sequence). This CDR3 contains 15 residues. The CDR3 reads CASSDRQGGFEKLFF. CDR3 in DNA: TGTGCCAGCAGCGACCGACAGGGGGGATTTGAAAAACTGTTTTTT.

In the case of this clone: The sample has other DNA sequences that encode this CDR3 too. This chain connects TRBV30 to TRBJ1-2, with 8 bases matching TRBD1. J gave up 2 bases and V 1 base, and 0 bases lay outside the gene matches. Germline values: CDR1 GTSNPN, CDR2 SVGIG (reference sequence). This CDR3 comprises 13 residues. The CDR3 is CAWSDRGNYGYTF. Here the CDR3 DNA reads TGTGCCTGGAGTGACAGGGGGAACTATGGCTACACCTTC. Full variable domain (remainder filled in from reference TRBV30 and TRBJ1-2): SQTIHQWPATLVQPVGSPLSLECTVEGTSNPNLYWYRQAAGRGLQLLFYSVGIGQISSEVPQNLSASRPQDRQFILSSKKLLLSDSGFYLCAWSDRGNYGYTFGSGTRLTVV.

V and J are TRBV30 and TRBJ1-1; the D is unclear. The CDR3 spans 11 residues. The germline V and J ends were trimmed by 0 bases and 11 bases, with 10 bases remaining between them. Germline V CDR1 and CDR2: GTSNPN, SVGIG (reference sequence). CDR3 nucleotides: TGTGCCTGGAGTGTGACTTATCGGGCTTTCTTT. Amino acids: CAWSVTYRAFF.

The sample holds a few counts of this clone. The rearrangement uses TRBV15 and TRBJ2-6; 8 bases line up with TRBD1. The CDR3 spans 18 residues. CDR1 and CDR2 (germline): LNHNV, YYDKDF (reference sequence). The V gene end was trimmed by 6 bases and the J gene end by 6 bases; junction bases not matched to a gene: 16. CDR3 DNA sequence: TGTGCCACCAGTCCGAGGTTAACAGGGGGGTACGAGGCCAACGTCCTGACTTTC. It translates to CATSPRLTGGYEANVLTF.

In its sample, this clone was seen a few times. The rearrangement uses TRBV5-5 and TRBJ1-2; unclear D gene. Germline CDR1 reads SGHKS; CDR2 reads YYEKEE (reference sequence). The length of the CDR3 is 12 residues. Trimming took 4 bases from V and 8 from J, leaving 12 bases between them. The CDR3 DNA reads as TGTGCCAGCAGCCCGATTGTTCAGGGCTACACCTTC. It yields the protein CASSPIVQGYTF. Full variable domain (rest looked up from reference TRBV5-5 and TRBJ1-2): DAGVTQSPTHLIKTRGQQVTLRCSPISGHKSVSWYQQVLGQGPQFIFQYYEKEERGRGNFPDRFSARQFPNYSSELNVNALLLGDSALYLCASSPIVQGYTFGSGTRLTVV.

There are a few counts of this clone. The chain has TRBV11-2 and TRBJ1-2; D possibly corresponds to TRBD1 (5 bases). The length of the CDR3 is 15 residues. Trimming took 4 bases from V and 4 from J, leaving 16 bases between them. Germline V gene lookup returns CDR1 SGHAT and CDR2 FQNNGV. CDR3 nucleotide sequence: TGTGCCAGCAGCTATGGAAGGGGTCAGGCCTATGGCTACACCTTC. Translation: CASSYGRGQAYGYTF.

This clone appeared a few times. The CDR3 nucleotides read TGTGCCAGCAGCCAACGGGGGGGAATCGGCTACACCTTC. Residues: CASSQRGGIGYTF. V and J are TRBV11-2 and TRBJ1-2; a weak D match, TRBD1 (5 bases). The germline V gene encodes CDR1 SGHAT and CDR2 FQNNGV. CDR3 length: 13 residues. Trimming cost V 5 bases and J 8 bases, with 15 bases left between them.

V gene TRBV7-9 combines with J gene TRBJ2-1; TRBD2 aligns across 7 bases. The CDR3 contains 14 residues. The V and J ends lost 6 bases and 4 bases, in that order; junction bases with no gene match: 6. Germline CDR1 SEHNR, CDR2 FQNEAQ (reference sequence). The CDR3 region is CASSQRGYYNEQFF. CDR3 DNA: TGTGCCAGCAGTCAGCGGGGATATTACAATGAGCAGTTCTTC.

This clone came up a few times. The gene calls are TRBV29-1 and TRBJ2-5; 9 bases are a match to TRBD2. Germline-derived CDR1 and CDR2 are SQVTM and ANQGSEA. The J segment lost 5 bases and the V segment lost 1 base, leaving 2 bases of the junction unmatched. There are 13 residues in the CDR3. The DNA of the CDR3 is TGCAGCGTTGAAGGGACTAGCGAGGAGACCCAGTACTTC. Protein product: CSVEGTSEETQYF.

The genes are TRBV7-9 and TRBJ1-1; 12 nucleotides align to TRBD1. The CDR3 length is 17 residues. Trimming took 6 bases from V and 6 from J; bases not matched to a gene: 14. Germline CDR1 SEHNR, CDR2 FQNEAQ (reference sequence). In DNA form, the CDR3 reads TGTGCCAGCAGTATACTCCCGGGACAGGGGGCTAGGGCTGAAGCTTTCTTT. Amino acid sequence: CASSILPGQGARAEAFF.

V is TRBV7-8 and J is TRBJ2-7; 7 nucleotides align to TRBD2. CDR3 length equals 11 residues. Germline V gives CDR1 SGHVS, CDR2 FQNEAQ. The trim removed 5 bases at V and 7 bases at J, leaving 2 bases unmatched. CDR3 loop: CASSHGGEQYF. CDR3 sequence (DNA): TGTGCCAGCAGCCACGGGGGGGAGCAGTACTTC.

V usage is TRBV4-2 and J usage is TRBJ1-3; D is ambiguous. Deletions cut 0 bases from V and 2 bases from J, with 11 bases between. Germline V gene data show CDR1 as LGHNA and CDR2 as YNFKEQ. The CDR3 contains 16 residues. CDR3 bases: TGTGCCAGCAGCCAAGATCTTCGGGATACTGGAAACACCATATATTTT. Its translation is CASSQDLRDTGNTIYF.

This clone was seen a few times. The rearrangement joins TRBV10-3 to TRBJ2-3, with 8 nucleotides matching TRBD2. CDR1 is ENHRY, CDR2 SYGVKD, per germline. The J segment lost 2 bases and the V segment lost 11 bases, leaving 12 bases of the junction unmatched. The CDR3 totals 15 residues. For the CDR3, the DNA is TGTGCCTCCTCCTCCGCGGGAGGAGACACAGATACGCAGTATTTT. Its translation is CASSSAGGDTDTQYF.

This rearrangement joins TRBV6-5 to TRBJ2-5; 11 bases are a match to TRBD2. V lost 6 bases, J lost 5 bases, and 5 bases stayed unmatched. CDR3 length equals 14 residues. CDR1 and CDR2 from the germline V gene are MNHEY and SVGAGI. In nucleotides, the CDR3 is TGTGCCAGCAGCCTACTAGCGGGAGAGGAGACCCAGTACTTC. Translating gives CASSLLAGEETQYF.

This clone was recorded a few times. The V gene is TRBV7-3, the J gene TRBJ2-1; TRBD2 matches 9 bases. After removal of 5 bases from V and 5 bases from J, the junction contained 7 bases not matched to a gene. Germline V gene sequence: CDR1 SGHTA, CDR2 FQGTGA. The CDR3 covers 15 residues. Here the CDR3 reads CASSLSGSIDNEQFF. The CDR3 DNA sequence: TGTGCCAGCAGCCTTAGCGGGAGTATCGACAATGAGCAGTTCTTC.

V gene TRBV15 combines with J gene TRBJ1-5, with D unresolved. Trimming took off 3 bases at V and 1 base at J, with 4 bases between the two ends. The CDR3 runs 13 residues. In germline, CDR1 is LNHNV, CDR2 YYDKDF (reference sequence). CDR3 nucleotide sequence: TGTGCCACCAGCAGGGCCAGCAATCAGCCCCAGCATTTT. It translates to CATSRASNQPQHF.

The V and J genes are TRBV28 and TRBJ2-5, with 8 bases identical to TRBD2. V was pared by 5 bases and J by 9 bases, with 2 bases of the junction left unmatched. The CDR3 totals 11 residues. Germline assignment: CDR1 MDHEN and CDR2 SYDVKM. CDR3 bases: TGTGCCAGCAGTCTGCGGGGGGCCCAGTACTTC. It translates to CASSLRGAQYF.

This clone was seen more than once but under ten times. The gene calls are TRBV29-1 and TRBJ2-4; 8 positions agree with TRBD1. Unmatched junction bases numbered 4, after V lost 1 base and J lost 5 bases. Germline CDR1 is SQVTM and CDR2 is ANQGSEA. CDR3 size: 14 residues. The CDR3 is CSVEAPGQENIQYF. For the CDR3, the DNA is TGCAGCGTTGAAGCGCCGGGACAGGAAAACATTCAGTACTTC.

This clone was seen a few times. The chain links TRBV7-3 to TRBJ2-1; TRBD2 might be the D (5 bases). Germline CDR1 SGHTA, CDR2 FQGTGA. CDR3 size: 13 residues. V was clipped by 5 bases and J by 4 bases, with 9 bases between them. This CDR3 reads CASSPDWYNEQFF. The CDR3 nucleotides read TGTGCCAGCAGCCCGGACTGGTACAATGAGCAGTTCTTC.

This clone came up a few times. This chain links TRBV5-1 with TRBJ2-3, with D perhaps matching TRBD2 (6 bases). The CDR3 loop spans 14 amino acids. The V and J ends lost 0 bases and 2 bases respectively, with 7 bases between them. Germline assignment: CDR1 SGHRS and CDR2 YFSETQ. DNA for the CDR3: TGCGCCAGCAGCTTGGTGGACTACACAGATACGCAGTATTTT. Its translation is CASSLVDYTDTQYF.

This clone has a handful of counts. This chain links TRBV5-6 with TRBJ1-4; TRBD1 aligns across 7 bases. The CDR3 is 15 residues long. The V gene's germline CDR1 is SGHDT and CDR2 YYEEEE. V gave up 1 base and J gave up 8 bases; unmatched junction bases: 8. The CDR3 nucleotides are TGTGCCAGCAGCTTGAAGACAGGGATTGTCGAAAAACTGTTTTTT. Encoded protein: CASSLKTGIVEKLFF.

This clone has just a few counts. This chain joins TRBV4-2 and TRBJ2-1, with 9 bases identical to TRBD2. The junction had 5 bases not matched to a gene; V was cut back by 0 bases and J by 8 bases. CDR1 is LGHNA, CDR2 YNFKEQ, per germline. The CDR3 runs 15 residues. DNA for the CDR3: TGTGCCAGCAGCCAAGAAGGGACTAGCACCTATGAGCAGTTCTTC. This encodes CASSQEGTSTYEQFF.

The chain uses TRBV7-9 and TRBJ1-2; the D gene is possibly TRBD1 (6 bases). This CDR3 is built from 15 residues. Trimming shortened V by 4 bases and J by 6 bases, and 18 bases separated the two germline ends. Germline V CDR1 and CDR2: SEHNR, FQNEAQ (reference sequence). The CDR3 sequence is CASSWSGATHNGYTF. CDR3 DNA sequence: TGTGCCAGCAGCTGGTCAGGGGCCACCCATAATGGCTACACCTTC.

The chain carries TRBV11-2 and TRBJ2-5; no firm D call. Germline V gene lookup returns CDR1 SGHAT and CDR2 FQNNGV. The CDR3 sequence is 13 residues long. The germline V and J ends were trimmed by 1 base and 3 bases, with 6 bases remaining between them. The CDR3 DNA reads as TGTGCCAGCAGCTTAGCCCCAAAAGAGACCCAGTACTTC. Amino acids: CASSLAPKETQYF.

This clone showed up just a few times. The chain couples TRBV4-1 to TRBJ1-5, with D uncertain. CDR1 and CDR2 from the germline V gene are MGHRA and YSYEKL. Trimming took off 4 bases at V and 0 bases at J, with 10 bases between the two ends. The CDR3 totals 15 residues. The CDR3 bases are TGCGCCAGCAGCCTTACAGATTATAGCAATCAGCCCCAGCATTTT. This translates into CASSLTDYSNQPQHF.